This entry is about one TCR beta chain. It lacks a known antigen. No qualities accompany the bases; no much larger clone lies one base away. Including the terminal cysteine and phenylalanine, the CDR3 comprises 15 residues. CDR3 DNA only is kept here, 45 bases in frame from base 1. Ends trimmed: V by 4 bases, J by 4 bases; bases unmatched to a gene: 5. CDR1 and CDR2, looked up from the germline V gene, are MNHEY and SVGAGI. This entry belongs to a study of shared clonotypes between healthy human individuals (dated by TCRdb to about 2020). Some background on the complete study: A couple of women and a few men aged 18 to 49 years were included in the cohort. Libraries were prepared and TCR repertoires were sequenced by different laboratories using diverse techniques, in order to increase sequencing depth and limit assay-specific biases. To estimate repertoire size and how much clonotypes are shared between individuals, the study performed deep sequencing of blood TCR repertoires from roughly five healthy adults. For each donor, CD4 naive and CD4 memory were each run on three plates, CD8 naive on two plates, and CD8 memory on one plate. Between about 0.85 and 9.5 billion PBMCs per donor were obtained by leukapheresis. Overall study results and their limits: Compared with non-shared clonotypes, clonotypes shared by all four sorted-subset donors had higher generation probabilities. Pairwise subsampling led to the expectation that sequencing depth would affect the degree of clonotype sharing among donors. Naive subsets generally had larger estimated clonotype richness than memory subsets did. When a few donors were compared, the shared fraction of clonotypes was about 5% for naive CD4, approximately 3.5% for naive CD8, 2.3% for memory CD4, and roughly 0.43% for memory CD8. Even with the large sequencing depth, rarefaction of the sorted-subset datasets indicated that sequencing was incomplete. The small number of donors limited the genetic and exposure-history diversity represented. Only blood was sampled, and tissue TCR repertoires likely differ from those in blood.

Donors were healthy HIV-negative adults with no recently reported acute infections or vaccinations. All donors were Caucasian adults living in Nashville, Tennessee, USA. CD4+ T cells were enriched by magnetic negative selection, after which naive cells were positively selected on CD45RA and the negative fraction was taken as the memory subset. Blood was collected by leukapheresis, and PBMCs were isolated by Ficoll-Histopaque density gradient centrifugation and then cryopreserved in liquid nitrogen vapor phase. Analytical flow cytometry was used to check the purity and quantity of every magnetically sorted T cell population. Genomic DNA was isolated from each sorted fraction and quantified by UV absorbance on a Nanodrop 2000c. Using the deep immunoSEQ assay, TCR CDR3 regions were amplified from genomic DNA by multiplex PCR. For each cell subset, the extracted genomic DNA was distributed evenly across all wells of several immunoSEQ 96-well plates, and each plate served as one replicate. For sorted subsets, 150 to 250 ng of genomic DNA, equivalent to roughly 33,000 T cell genomes, went into each replicate PCR. The purified libraries were quantified using a Qubit 3.0 fluorometer, sized with a Bioanalyzer 2100, and then quantified again using the KAPA Library Quantification kit. Each immunoSEQ 96-well plate was sequenced on its own single-read 150-cycle Illumina NextSeq 550 flow cell. As for the original processing: Because the immunoSEQ output held only junctional sequences and lacked quality scores, the filtering could not match the filtering applied to full-length reads. To assign V/J genes and CDR3, sequences were annotated using PyIR, a Python wrapper for IgBLAST v1.9, with IMGT germline references. Any read was removed if the V/J assignment was weak (E-value above 1e-6), the CDR3 was missing, or the read contained stop codons, out-of-frame junctions, or ambiguous translated residues. V3J clonotypes were defined as sequences sharing an identical inferred V gene, J gene, and CDR3 amino acid sequence. Percentage overlap between repertoires was calculated by dividing the number of shared unique clonotypes by the size of the smaller repertoire. RTK rarefaction, the Chao1 estimator, and Recon v2.1 estimates of unobserved clonotypes were used to assess repertoire richness. Generation probabilities were computed with OLGA for all TCRbeta clonotypes obtained by the gDNA method from several donors. TCRdb retrieved this table from immuneACCESS and kept in-frame rearrangements only. Not all clones are present; in checked studies, unresolved V genes account for under half, and no reason is known for the remainder. That table is the source of V, J and clone size, and D and trimming were worked out from the DNA. The sample table holds 1,400,000 or so clones, of which 97% to 99% were seen once. The ten biggest clones cover under 0.45% of the sample.

Input material: naive CD4+ T cells sorted from blood. The intended sense of this specimen's cell subset or site label: CD45RA+ positively selected. This clonotype was sampled from a man aged 30 to 39 in good health. The rearrangement combines TRBV6-5 with TRBJ1-5; 9 middle bases align to TRBD1. The encoded CDR3 is CASSSNRGLNQPQHF. The nucleotide sequence reads as follows: TGTGCCAGCAGTTCGAACAGGGGGCTGAATCAGCCCCAGCATTTT.